These 18 T cell receptor beta chains came from one sample sequenced in a study of blood T cells in healthy people across ages (dated by TCRdb to 2013 to 2016). The method was 5' RACE. Sequencing was performed on an Illumina HiSeq 2500. A second roughly 7 to 11 cycle PCR used a sample-barcoded 5' primer and a J-beta primer mix. TCRdb reworked the public reads: Q25 trimming with fastp, MiXCR clone assembly, productive beta chains retained. Rows with a matching CDR3 protein are joined into one entry that keeps the most common DNA and genes. In this sample the table shows over 600,000 distinct CDR3 sequences, about 21% of which occur a single time. The top ten clones comprise 3.6% of the sample. The material sequenced was blood. Every receptor here comes from a man aged 70-80 years in good health.

This clonotype showed up just a few times. The genes are TRBV10-3 and TRBJ1-2, with D unresolved. Per the germline V gene, CDR1 is ENHRY and CDR2 is SYGVKD. CDR3 length equals 14 residues. V gave up 4 bases and J gave up 3 bases, with 12 bases separating them. CDR3 nucleotide sequence: TGTGCCATCAGTGCTTTGAACACGGACTATGGCTACACCTTC. This gives the protein CAISALNTDYGYTF.

This clonotype was seen more than once but under ten times. This chain connects TRBV20-1 to TRBJ2-5; D gene uncertain. The CDR3 runs to 14 residues. Trimming removed 1 base at V and 11 bases at J, with 20 bases between. Germline V lookup: CDR1 DFQATT, CDR2 SNEGSKA (reference sequence). CDR3 nucleotides: TGCAGTGCTAGAGCGTCCATAGGGAAATTGGAGCAGTACTTC. This sequence encodes CSARASIGKLEQYF.

The genes are TRBV12-3 or TRBV12-4 and TRBJ2-1, with TRBD2 identical over 14 bases. V lost 6 bases and J lost 9; bases outside the gene matches: 7. This CDR3 is built from 15 residues. CDR3 DNA: TGTGCCAGCAGCCGCGGACTAGCGGGAGGTACTGAGCAGTTCTTC. Translated: CASSRGLAGGTEQFF.

The V and J genes are TRBV28 and TRBJ2-5; 10 nucleotides agree with TRBD1. The J call could be wrong; TRBJ2-7 is a better fit for the DNA end. CDR3 length: 17 amino acids. The germline V gene has CDR1 MDHEN and CDR2 SYDVKM. The CDR3 bases are TGTGCCAGCAGTTCCCCGGGACAGGGGACAAGCTCCTACGAGCAGTACTTC. Encoded protein: CASSSPGQGTSSYEQYF.

The V call is TRBV6-5, the J call TRBJ1-2; perhaps TRBD1 as D (5 bases). Per the germline V gene, CDR1 is MNHEY and CDR2 is SVGAGI. This CDR3 has 13 amino acids. Trimming cost V 2 bases and J 7 bases, with 11 bases left between them. CDR3 amino acids: CASSYGGTFGYTF. CDR3 nucleotide sequence: TGTGCCAGCAGTTACGGGGGGACGTTTGGCTACACCTTC.

This clonotype has only a few counts. This chain uses TRBV29-1 with TRBJ1-2; D perhaps matches TRBD1 (5 bases). Germline values: CDR1 SQVTM, CDR2 ANQGSEA. Trimming took off 3 bases at V and 3 bases at J, with 14 bases between the two ends. The CDR3 totals 14 residues. CDR3 residues: CSVEGRGPYYGYTF. CDR3 nucleotides: TGCAGCGTTGAGGGACGAGGACCCTACTATGGCTACACCTTC.

This chain links TRBV11-2 with TRBJ2-1, with D possibly TRBD2 on 6 matching bases. The CDR3 contains 12 residues. The germline gives CDR1 SGHAT, CDR2 FQNNGV. V was clipped by 3 bases and J by 13 bases, with 13 bases between them. The CDR3 DNA is TGTGCCAGCAGCTTCGGACTAACGGCACAGTTCTTC. Protein product: CASSFGLTAQFF. Full variable domain (outside the CDR3, taken from reference TRBV11-2 and TRBJ2-1): EAGVAQSPRYKIIEKRQSVAFWCNPISGHATLYWYQQILGQGPKLLIQFQNNGVVDDSQLPKDRFSAERLKGVDSTLKIQPAKLEDSAVYLCASSFGLTAQFFGPGTRLTVL.

This chain connects TRBV20-1 to TRBJ2-3; 11 positions agree with TRBD2. CDR3 length equals 13 residues. Germline V gives CDR1 DFQATT, CDR2 SNEGSKA (reference sequence). V trimming: 5 bases; J trimming: 8 bases; junction bases outside the gene matches: 6. CDR3 DNA sequence: TGCAGTGCTGTGACTAGCGGGAAGGGTACGCAGTATTTT. This translates into CSAVTSGKGTQYF.

The V and J genes are TRBV6-2 or TRBV6-3 and TRBJ2-7; D ambiguous. V lost 2 bases and J 5 bases, leaving 13 bases between the germline ends. Per germline, CDR1 MNHEY and CDR2 SVGEGT. This CDR3 contains 14 residues. The CDR3, as DNA: TGTGCCAGCAGTTACGTGAGTTTTGACCACGAGCAGTACGTC. This sequence encodes CASSYVSFDHEQYV.

This rearrangement joins TRBV2 to TRBJ2-1, with TRBD2 matching 8 bases. This CDR3 has 14 residues. CDR1 and CDR2 (germline): SNHLY, FYNNEI. V shed 10 bases and J 0 bases; nucleotides not matched to a gene: 5. The CDR3 nucleotides read TGTGCCACCATAGCGGGGAGCTCCTACAATGAGCAGTTCTTC. This sequence encodes CATIAGSSYNEQFF.

The V call is TRBV27, the J call TRBJ2-3; 10 nucleotides match TRBD1. With V trimmed by 6 bases and J by 4 bases, 13 bases remained unmatched. The CDR3 runs 17 residues. Germline V lookup: CDR1 MNHEY, CDR2 SMNVEV (reference sequence). The CDR3 spells CASRPVLGTGVADTQYF. Written as DNA, the CDR3 is TGTGCCAGCAGACCCGTGCTGGGGACAGGGGTTGCAGATACGCAGTATTTT.

This clonotype turned up a few times. Sequence at one end of the junction differs from germline and may be a read error. This chain uses TRBV18 with TRBJ1-3, with unresolved D. This CDR3 contains 15 residues. CDR1 and CDR2 (germline): KGHSH, LQKENI. In DNA, the CDR3 is TGTGTCAGCTCACCACCGACCGGGCGTGGAAACACCATATATTTT. It encodes CVSSPPTGRGNTIYF. The full variable domain, its missing parts supplied by reference TRBV18 and TRBJ1-3, is NAGVMQNPRHLVRRRGQEARLRCSPMKGHSHVYWYRQLPEEGLKFMVYLQKENIIDESGMPKERFSAEFPKEGPSILRIQQVVRGDSAAYFCVSSPPTGRGNTIYFGEGSWLTVV.

J is TRBJ1-1 and V is TRBV14, with a possible D match to TRBD1 (5 bases). Trimming cost V 2 bases and J 0 bases, with 16 bases left between them. Germline V gene lookup returns CDR1 SGHDN and CDR2 FVKESK. The CDR3 is made up of 17 amino acids. The chain's CDR3 is CASSQHRGTSMNTEAFF. CDR3 nucleotide sequence: TGTGCCAGCAGCCAACATCGGGGCACAAGCATGAACACTGAAGCTTTCTTT.

This chain joins TRBV5-6 and TRBJ2-5; TRBD2 aligns across 9 bases. TRBJ2-7 matches the DNA end more closely, so the J call is doubtful. This CDR3 has 13 amino acids. Germline CDR1 is SGHDT and CDR2 is YYEEEE. DNA of the CDR3: TGTGCCAGCAGCTTGACTAGCGGGCACGAGCAGTACTTC. This encodes CASSLTSGHEQYF.

The chain recombines TRBV20-1 with TRBJ2-7; 13 bases map to TRBD2. J lost 0 bases, V lost 1 base, and 9 bases had no gene match. The germline gives CDR1 DFQATT, CDR2 SNEGSKA (reference sequence). The CDR3 has 18 amino acids. CDR3 residues: CSARGPLAGGPHSYEQYF. The CDR3 DNA reads as TGCAGTGCTAGAGGCCCACTAGCGGGAGGGCCACACTCCTACGAGCAGTACTTC.

This clonotype was seen ten or more times. The CDR3 region is CASSPRGISNEKLFF. The CDR3 DNA reads TGTGCCAGCAGTCCGCGAGGGATTTCTAATGAAAAACTGTTTTTT. The rearrangement uses TRBV27 and TRBJ1-4, with no clear D. The germline V gene encodes CDR1 MNHEY and CDR2 SMNVEV (reference sequence). The ends were cut back, 5 bases at V and 3 bases at J, with 13 bases in the middle. The CDR3 is 15 amino acids.

This sequence joins TRBV20-1 and TRBJ2-5; D unresolved. Germline CDR1 DFQATT, CDR2 SNEGSKA (reference sequence). Trimming took off 7 bases at V and 1 base at J, with 10 bases between the two ends. There are 12 residues in the CDR3. The CDR3 protein is CSGTEIQETQYF. DNA for the CDR3: TGCAGTGGGACGGAGATCCAAGAGACCCAGTACTTC.

The chain carries TRBV4-1 and TRBJ2-5; D possibly corresponds to TRBD2 (6 bases). Trimming pared 0 bases from V and 7 bases from J, leaving 15 bases between. The V gene's germline CDR1 is MGHRA and CDR2 YSYEKL. The CDR3 has 15 residues. As DNA, the CDR3 is TGCGCCAGCAGCCAAGAGTCTAGCGCCAGCGGGACCCAGTACTTC. Its translation: CASSQESSASGTQYF.